These T cell receptor beta chains were read from a single sample in a study of read filtering for tumor transcriptome and immune sequencing. TCRdb re-derived calls from the reads in MiXCR, one entry per CDR3 protein. The table lists 75,000 to 95,000 distinct CDR3 sequences, around a fifth of them singletons, with over 9.5% in the top ten. Material for sequencing was a population of CD138-negative cells sorted from bone marrow. These receptors were taken from a donor at least 40 years old with multiple myeloma. The CDR3 runs from the conserved cysteine through the conserved F or W. The D gene is left open where the match is weak. A row's size may be missing; if present it is once, few, many or a size class.

D	J	size	V	CDR3	DNA
-	TRBJ1-1	-	TRBV5-1	CATRLGPEDTEAFF	TGCGCCACCAGGCTCGGGCCGGAGGACACTGAAGCTTTCTTT
-	TRBJ1-5	-	TRBV7-9	CASSYTGQPQHF	TGTGCCAGCAGTTACACAGGTCAGCCCCAGCATTTT
-	TRBJ2-3	once	TRBV7-2	CASSLALPDTQYF	TGTGCCAGCAGCTTAGCGCTCCCAGATACGCAGTATTTT
-	TRBJ2-5	many	TRBV20-1	CSADRNQETQYF	TGCAGTGCGGACAGAAACCAAGAGACCCAGTACTTC
-	TRBJ2-3	few	TRBV7-2	CASSLNGGGLYTQYF	TGTGCCAGCAGCTTAAATGGGGGGGGCCTCTATACGCAGTATTTT
-	TRBJ1-3	-	TRBV20-1	CSAGRRSGNTIYF	TGCAGTGCTGGCCGGAGGTCGGGAAACACCATATATTTT
-	TRBJ2-6	-	TRBV20-1	CSARRWGSGANVLTF	TGCAGTGCTAGAAGGTGGGGCTCTGGGGCCAACGTCCTGACTTTC
TRBD2	TRBJ2-7	many	TRBV7-2	CASSFTSGGHYEQYF	TGTGCCAGCAGCTTTACTAGCGGGGGGCATTACGAGCAGTACTTC
-	TRBJ2-1	many	TRBV20-1	CSARDPLGGGDEQFF	TGCAGTGCTAGAGACCCACTGGGGGGAGGCGATGAGCAGTTCTTC
-	TRBJ1-2	many	TRBV6-1	CASSGSRAAGGYTF	TGTGCCAGCAGTGGGTCCCGGGCCGCGGGGGGCTACACCTTC
TRBD2	TRBJ2-5	many	TRBV7-3	CASSLMSGLAGVETQYF	TGTGCCAGCAGCTTAATGTCGGGACTAGCGGGGGTGGAGACCCAGTACTTC
TRBD1	TRBJ1-1	many	TRBV5-1	CASRSPGTGGTEAFF	TGCGCCAGCAGATCCCCCGGGACAGGGGGCACTGAAGCTTTCTTT
-	TRBJ2-5	many	TRBV29-1	CSVGRGGAGETQYF	TGCAGCGTTGGTAGGGGGGGAGCAGGGGAGACCCAGTACTTC
-	TRBJ1-1	-	TRBV18	CTSSPVNTEAFF	TGTACCAGCTCACCGGTGAACACTGAAGCTTTCTTT
TRBD1	TRBJ2-7	many	TRBV2	CASSVQGPYEQYF	TGTGCCAGCAGTGTACAGGGGCCCTACGAGCAGTACTTC
-	TRBJ2-1	many	TRBV28	CASSLDPIRVEQFF	TGTGCCAGCAGCCTAGACCCCATACGGGTAGAGCAGTTCTTC